A selection of T cell receptor beta chains follows, all from one sample in a study of tumor-infiltrating lymphocytes in primary liver carcinoma. TCRdb called the multiplex PCR reads again in MiXCR, with one record for every CDR3 protein. Here the sample spans 30,000 to 40,000 distinct CDR3 sequences, 70% to 80% being singletons. The sequenced material came from liver tumor tissue from sampling region 4. These receptors came from a man in his forties with primary liver carcinoma and hepatitis B virus infection. CDR3s include the opening cysteine and the closing phenylalanine or tryptophan. A D gene is named only where the DNA matches it firmly. A row's size may be missing; if present it is once, few, many or a size class.

j_call d_call v_call clone_size cdr3_nt cdr3_aa
TRBJ2-7 NA TRBV29-1 medium-sized TGCAGCGTTGGCGAGAGGGGGGAGTCCACCTACGAGCAGTACTTC CSVGERGESTYEQYF
TRBJ2-1 NA TRBV6-1 many TGTGCCAGCTGGACCGGTTGGGTTAATGAGCAGTTCTTC CASWTGWVNEQFF
TRBJ2-1 TRBD1 TRBV5-6 NA TGTGCCAGCAGCTCGAACCCACAGGGGCAGGGGTACAATGAGCAGTTCTTC CASSSNPQGQGYNEQFF
TRBJ2-3 NA TRBV11-2 NA TGTGCCGACAGCCCCCCGAGCCGGGCAGATACGCAGTATTTT CADSPPSRADTQYF
TRBJ2-7 NA TRBV28 NA TGTGCCAACAGGTCCCCGAGTGGGAGGGGGTACGAGCAGTACTTC CANRSPSGRGYEQYF
TRBJ2-2 NA TRBV3-1 few TGTGCCAGCAGCCAGGGCTTGGGGGAGCTGCTTTTT CASSQGLGELLF
TRBJ2-2 NA TRBV29-1 NA TGCAGCGTTCTCGGGGAGGACACCGGGGAGCTATTTTTT CSVLGEDTGELFF
TRBJ2-3 NA TRBV11-2 NA TGTGCCAGCAGCAGAAGTACAGGGAACACAGATACGCAGTATTTT CASSRSTGNTDTQYF
TRBJ2-3 NA TRBV6-1 few TGTGCCAGTAGTGTTGGGCTAGCATCAGATACGCAATATTTT CASSVGLASDTQYF
TRBJ1-1 NA TRBV4-2 NA TGTGCCTGCAGCCAAGAATCCAATGGGAGAGCTCTCTTT CACSQESNGRALF
TRBJ2-7 TRBD1 TRBV6-5 NA TGTGTCAGCAGTCCTGGGACAGGACACTACGAGCAGTGCTTC CVSSPGTGHYEQCF
TRBJ1-4 NA TRBV11-2 NA TGTACCAGGAACTTTAGGGCGGCGAGTGAAAAACTGTTTTTT CTRNFRAASEKLFF
TRBJ2-7 TRBD2 TRBV7-9 NA TGTATCAGCAGCCGGACTAGCGGGAGTTTCTACGAGCAGTACTTC CISSRTSGSFYEQYF
TRBJ2-1 TRBD2 TRBV5-1 NA TGCGCCAGCAGCACCCTAGCGGGAGACCCCAATGAACAGTTCTTC CASSTLAGDPNEQFF
TRBJ2-1 TRBD2 TRBV6-5 NA TGTGCCAGCTGTTACTCTGGCGCGGGAGTGTGGAATGAGGAGTTCTTC CASCYSGAGVWNEEFF
TRBJ1-5 NA TRBV7-8 NA TGTGCCAGCAGCTTAGGGGCAGTGGAGAATCAGCCCCAGCATTTT CASSLGAVENQPQHF
TRBJ2-3 NA TRBV11-3 NA TGTGCCAGCAGTTTGGAGGGCACAGATACGCAATATTTT CASSLEGTDTQYF
TRBJ2-5 NA TRBV5-1 NA TGCGCCAGCAGCTTGCAATTAAATGAAGAGACCCAGTACTTC CASSLQLNEETQYF
TRBJ2-7 NA TRBV2 NA TGTGTCAGCTTTCGGGACACTTACGAGCAGTACTTC CVSFRDTYEQYF
TRBJ2-5 NA TRBV30 NA TGTGCCTTGAGTAGGGGACTGGTCCAAGAGACCCAGTATTTC CALSRGLVQETQYF
TRBJ2-7 TRBD2 TRBV5-1 many TGCGCCAGCAGCTTGGCCGAGGGCGGGAGGCGCCCTTACGAGCAGTACTTC CASSLAEGGRRPYEQYF
TRBJ2-1 TRBD2 TRBV6-6 NA TGTACAAGCAGTTACCAGGGCGGGGGGCCCGGCAATGAGCAGTTATTC CTSSYQGGGPGNEQLF
TRBJ2-4 NA TRBV11-1 NA TGTGCCAGTAGCTTTCTCGGGATTAGCGGAACCAAAAACATTCAGTACTTC CASSFLGISGTKNIQYF
TRBJ2-5 TRBD2 TRBV5-1 NA TGCGCCAGCAGCTCCTGCGGACTAGCGGGAAAGCAAGAGACCCAGTACTTC CASSSCGLAGKQETQYF
TRBJ2-1 NA TRBV14 NA TGTGCAAGCAGCCAAGATCGTGACAATGAGCTGTTCTTC CASSQDRDNELFF
TRBJ1-3 TRBD1 TRBV6-1 NA TGTGCCAGCAGTGAAAGACAGGGATACACCATATATTTT CASSERQGYTIYF
TRBJ2-4 NA TRBV19 NA TGTGCCAGTAGTATGGCCACAGGACGGTCAAAAAACATTCAGTACTTC CASSMATGRSKNIQYF
TRBJ2-7 NA TRBV6-2/TRBV6-3 once TGTGCCAGCAGTCTCTGGACGGGTCCCTACGAGCAGTACTTC CASSLWTGPYEQYF
TRBJ2-5 NA TRBV6-2/TRBV6-3 NA TGTGCAAGCAGTTTACTAGGACAAGAGACCGAGTACTTC CASSLLGQETEYF
TRBJ2-7 TRBD2 TRBV29-1 few TGCAGCGTTTCCGGACTAGCGGATCCCTCAACCGGCTACGAGCAGTACTTC CSVSGLADPSTGYEQYF
TRBJ2-7 NA TRBV5-6 NA TGTGCCAGCAGCAGAAAACAGGGTCGGGGGCAGTACTTC CASSRKQGRGQYF
TRBJ2-7 NA TRBV11-1 NA TGTGCCAGTAGGGGGAAGCGATCCTACGGGCAGCACTTC CASRGKRSYGQHF
TRBJ1-1 NA TRBV29-1 NA TGCCGCGTTGGGGCAGGGTGTGGCATGAACACTGAAGCTTTCTTT CRVGAGCGMNTEAFF
TRBJ2-5 NA TRBV11-2 many TGTGCCAGCAGCATAGTAGGGATACAAGAGACCCAGTACTTC CASSIVGIQETQYF
TRBJ2-2 NA TRBV28 many TGTGCCAGCAGCCCCGCCGGGACGGACGTTGGGGAGCTGTTTTTT CASSPAGTDVGELFF
TRBJ2-2 NA TRBV4-1 NA TGCGCCAGCAGCCAACTTACCCTCTCCGATGAGCTGTCTTTT CASSQLTLSDELSF
TRBJ2-1 TRBD2 TRBV30 NA TGTGCCCGGAGTGTCAGGACTAGCGGGCTTAACAATGAGCAGTTCTTC CARSVRTSGLNNEQFF
TRBJ2-7 NA TRBV6-2/TRBV6-3 once TGTGCCAGTAGTTACGAGGTACCCTACGAGCAGAAGTTC CASSYEVPYEQKF
TRBJ1-3 NA TRBV13 NA TGTGCCAGCAGCTTGAGGATGGGTCGTAGCTCTGGAGACACCATGTATTTT CASSLRMGRSSGDTMYF
TRBJ1-4 NA TRBV5-5 medium-sized TGTGCCAGCAGCTTTCAGGGCTCGCGGGGTGAAAAACTGTTTTTT CASSFQGSRGEKLFF
TRBJ2-3 NA TRBV10-3 NA TGTGACATCAGTGAGCCGCAACCCCGAGGGCTAGATATGCAGTATTTT CDISEPQPRGLDMQYF
TRBJ1-4 NA TRBV12-3/TRBV12-4 large TGTGCCAGCAGTTTAGCGGGAACTGAAAAACTGTTTTTT CASSLAGTEKLFF
TRBJ1-1 TRBD1 TRBV14 NA TGCGCCAGCAGCCAAGGACAGGGGATAGAAGTATTCTTT CASSQGQGIEVFF
TRBJ2-3 NA TRBV5-4 NA TGTGCCAGCAACCCCCCGAGTGTTAATACCCAGTATTTT CASNPPSVNTQYF
TRBJ2-7 NA TRBV11-1 NA TGTGCCAGCGGCTTAGACTACGAGCAGTGCTTC CASGLDYEQCF
TRBJ1-2 NA TRBV6-1 NA TGTACCAACACCACGGTCCCTAGGAACTATGGCTACACCTTC CTNTTVPRNYGYTF
TRBJ2-1 NA TRBV30 NA TGTGTCTGGAGTGTAAGGGGCAACTCCTACAGTGAGCAGTTCTTC CVWSVRGNSYSEQFF
TRBJ2-5 TRBD1 TRBV6-6 NA TGTGCCAGCAGGGGTCTCAAGACAGGGGGAGCTGGGGAGACCCAGTACTTC CASRGLKTGGAGETQYF
TRBJ2-7 NA TRBV6-2/TRBV6-3 NA TGTGCCAACGGTTACGGGGTACCCTACGAGCAGTACTTC CANGYGVPYEQYF
TRBJ2-1 TRBD2 TRBV30 medium-sized TGTGCCTGGAGTGAAGGGTCTAGCGGGGTAAATGAGCAGTTCTTC CAWSEGSSGVNEQFF